Given below is one T cell receptor (beta chain) in context. Its specificity is unknown. From germline, CDR1 is MNHNY and CDR2 SVGAGI (reference sequence). The CDR3 sequence is 15 residues long. The V gene lost 6 bases and the J gene lost 0 bases, with 12 bases spanning the gap. These data originate in a study of monozygotic twins with cystic fibrosis. The wider study: Library input was three micrograms of fragmented DNA, with about 15 PCR cycles.

Study results and limitations: Unrelated CF individuals shared fewer identical clonotypes than monozygotic CF twins. The repertoire was suggested to be naive-dominated, clonality median about 0.0095. Co-twins had the most similar V usage for 13 of 16 pairs, J for 8.

The table came from immunoSEQ multiplex PCR; TCRdb's copy has only in-frame clones and leaves some out. The top ten clones hold more than 0.65% of a sample with 11,000 or so clones, roughly 96% of them seen once. J is TRBJ1-5 and V is TRBV6-6, with D possibly TRBD1 on 5 matching bases. The sequenced sample consisted of blood. The origin of this receptor is a boy aged 5-17 years with cystic fibrosis. The CDR3 DNA is TGTGCCAGCAGCCAGACAGCACATAGCAATCAGCCCCAGCATTTT. Its protein is CASSQTAHSNQPQHF.